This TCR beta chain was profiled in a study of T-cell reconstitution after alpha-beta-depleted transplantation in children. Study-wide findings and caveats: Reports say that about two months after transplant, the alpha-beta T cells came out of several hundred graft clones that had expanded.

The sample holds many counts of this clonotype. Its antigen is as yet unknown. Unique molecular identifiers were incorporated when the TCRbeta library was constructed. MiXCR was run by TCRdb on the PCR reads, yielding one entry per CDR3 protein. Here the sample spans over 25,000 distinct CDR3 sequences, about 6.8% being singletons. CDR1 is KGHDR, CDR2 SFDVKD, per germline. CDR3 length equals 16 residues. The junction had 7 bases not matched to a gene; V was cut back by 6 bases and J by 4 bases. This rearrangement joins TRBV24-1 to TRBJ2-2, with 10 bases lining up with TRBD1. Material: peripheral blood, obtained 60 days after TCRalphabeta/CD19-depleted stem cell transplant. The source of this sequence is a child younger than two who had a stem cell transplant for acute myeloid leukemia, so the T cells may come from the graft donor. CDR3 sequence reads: CATSPWGQGSTGELFF. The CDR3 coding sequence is TGTGCCACCAGTCCCTGGGGACAGGGGTCCACCGGGGAGCTGTTTTTT.